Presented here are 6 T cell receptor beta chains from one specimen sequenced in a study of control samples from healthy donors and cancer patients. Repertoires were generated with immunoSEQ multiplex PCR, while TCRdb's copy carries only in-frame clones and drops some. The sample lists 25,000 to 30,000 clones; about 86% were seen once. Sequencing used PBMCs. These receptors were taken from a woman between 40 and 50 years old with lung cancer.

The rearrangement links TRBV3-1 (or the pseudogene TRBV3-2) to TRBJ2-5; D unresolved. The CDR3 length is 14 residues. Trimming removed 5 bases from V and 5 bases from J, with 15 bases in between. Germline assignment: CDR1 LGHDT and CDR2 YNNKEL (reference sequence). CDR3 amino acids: CASSTRRPAETQYF. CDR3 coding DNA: TGTGCCAGCAGCACTCGAAGGCCGGCCGAGACCCAGTACTTC.

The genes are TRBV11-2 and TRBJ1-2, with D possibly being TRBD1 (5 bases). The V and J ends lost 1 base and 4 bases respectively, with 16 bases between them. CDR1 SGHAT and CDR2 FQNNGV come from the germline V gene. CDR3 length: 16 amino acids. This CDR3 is CASSLGPQPGSYGYTF. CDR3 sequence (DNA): TGTGCCAGCAGCTTAGGACCCCAGCCAGGGAGCTATGGCTACACCTTC.

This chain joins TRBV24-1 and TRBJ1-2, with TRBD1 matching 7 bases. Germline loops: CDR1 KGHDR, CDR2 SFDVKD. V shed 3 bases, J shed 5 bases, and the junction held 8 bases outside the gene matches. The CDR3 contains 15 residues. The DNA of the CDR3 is TGTGCCACCAGTGATGAACGACAGGGAGGGTATGGCTACACCTTC. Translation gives CATSDERQGGYGYTF.

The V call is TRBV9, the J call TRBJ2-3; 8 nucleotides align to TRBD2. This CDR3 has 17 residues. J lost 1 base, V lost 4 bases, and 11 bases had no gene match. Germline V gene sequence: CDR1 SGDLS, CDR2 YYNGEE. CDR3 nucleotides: TGTGCCAGCAGCCGGACCCTCACTAGCGGCCGCACAGATACGCAGTATTTT. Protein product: CASSRTLTSGRTDTQYF.

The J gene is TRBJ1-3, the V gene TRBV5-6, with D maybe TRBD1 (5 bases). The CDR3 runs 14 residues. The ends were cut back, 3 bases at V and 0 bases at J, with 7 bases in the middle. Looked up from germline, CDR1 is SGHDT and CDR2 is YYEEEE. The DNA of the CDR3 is TGTGCCAGCAGCTACGGGGCCTCTGGAAACACCATATATTTT. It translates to CASSYGASGNTIYF.

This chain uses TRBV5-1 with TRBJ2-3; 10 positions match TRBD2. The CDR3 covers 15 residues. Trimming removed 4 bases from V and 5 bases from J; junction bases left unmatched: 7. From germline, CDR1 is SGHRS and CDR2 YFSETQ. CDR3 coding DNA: TGCGCCAGCAGCCTAGCGGGGGTTGATCAAGATACGCAGTATTTT. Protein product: CASSLAGVDQDTQYF.